The 9 T cell receptor beta chains below all came from one sample that was sequenced in a study of shared clonotypes between healthy human individuals. Measured with immunoSEQ multiplex PCR; TCRdb has only the in-frame clones, and not every one. Of nearly 2 million clones in the sample, about 95% were seen once. Terminally differentiated effector memory CD45RA+ cells were left out of the naive CD8 fraction, which was CD45RO-negative and positively selected for CCR7. The sequenced sample was naive CD8+ T cells sorted from blood. The receptors were sampled from a man younger than 35 in good health.

The rearrangement links TRBV4-1 to TRBJ2-2, with TRBD2 identical over 10 bases. Unmatched junction bases numbered 6, after V lost 1 base and J lost 7 bases. This CDR3 is 16 amino acids long. Germline loops: CDR1 MGHRA, CDR2 YSYEKL. The CDR3 region is CASSQAASGSNGELFF. In DNA form, the CDR3 reads TGCGCCAGCAGCCAAGCCGCTAGCGGGAGTAACGGGGAGCTGTTTTTT.

This chain joins TRBV5-4 and TRBJ1-6; D is unclear. V lost 3 bases and J lost 0, with 10 bases in between. The CDR3 sequence is 16 residues long. Per germline, CDR1 SGHNT and CDR2 YYREEE (reference sequence). This CDR3 reads CASSWALSSYNSPLHF. DNA of the CDR3: TGTGCCAGCAGCTGGGCCCTGAGCTCCTATAATTCACCCCTCCACTTT.

The rearrangement links TRBV9 to TRBJ2-7; 9 positions match TRBD2. The germline gives CDR1 SGDLS, CDR2 YYNGEE. After removal of 4 bases from V and 7 bases from J, the junction contained 12 bases not matched to a gene. CDR3 length: 15 amino acids. In DNA, the CDR3 is TGTGCCAGCAGCCCCAGTGTAGCGGGAGCGAGTGAGCAGTACTTC. Amino acid sequence: CASSPSVAGASEQYF. Together with reference TRBV9 and TRBJ2-7, the CDR3 gives the full variable domain: DSGVTQTPKHLITATGQRVTLRCSPRSGDLSVYWYQQSLDQGLQFLIQYYNGEERAKGNILERFSAQQFPDLHSELNLSSLELGDSALYFCASSPSVAGASEQYFGPGTRLTVT.

The chain combines TRBV19 with TRBJ2-7; 8 bases line up with TRBD1. The CDR3 loop spans 14 amino acids. Looked up from germline, CDR1 is LNHDA and CDR2 is SQIVND (reference sequence). V shed 8 bases and J 0 bases; nucleotides not matched to a gene: 6. CDR3 DNA sequence: TGTGCCAGTGGGGCCGGGACAGGCTCCTACGAGCAGTACTTC. This encodes CASGAGTGSYEQYF.

This clone was detected once. The J gene is TRBJ1-1, the V gene TRBV6-5; 7 bases map to TRBD1. The CDR3 totals 14 residues. Germline CDR1 and CDR2: MNHEY and SVGAGI. J gave up 6 bases and V 11 bases, and 15 bases lay outside the gene matches. CDR3 protein: CAHRQGDKFAEAFF. In DNA, the CDR3 is TGTGCCCATAGACAGGGAGATAAGTTCGCTGAAGCTTTCTTT.

This chain connects TRBV5-6 to TRBJ2-7; a possible D gene is TRBD1 (6 bases). Trimming pared 4 bases from V and 3 bases from J, leaving 14 bases between. There are 14 residues in the CDR3. Germline CDR1 and CDR2: SGHDT and YYEEEE. In nucleotides, the CDR3 is TGTGCCAGCAGCCACAGTACAGGGTACTACGAGCAGTACTTC. This encodes CASSHSTGYYEQYF.

The chain joins TRBV28 to TRBJ2-5, with TRBD1 matching 8 bases. V shed 5 bases and J 3 bases; nucleotides not matched to a gene: 20. This CDR3 is built from 19 residues. Germline V gene data show CDR1 as MDHEN and CDR2 as SYDVKM. The CDR3 DNA follows: TGTGCCAGCAGTACGGACCAGGGGGCGCAAGGCCAGGGAAAAGAGACCCAGTACTTC. It specifies CASSTDQGAQGQGKETQYF.

This clone was counted a single time. Other DNA sequences within the sample encode an identical CDR3. This sequence joins TRBV4-1 and TRBJ1-5; D not resolved. V gave up 1 base and J gave up 3 bases, with 7 bases separating them. The CDR3 extends over 14 amino acids. CDR1 is MGHRA, CDR2 YSYEKL, per germline. The CDR3 reads CASSQGTANQPQHF. CDR3 DNA sequence: TGCGCCAGCAGCCAAGGGACGGCCAATCAGCCCCAGCATTTT.

The rearrangement joins TRBV6-6 to TRBJ2-1, with TRBD1 as a possible D gene (6 bases). V was shortened by 7 bases and J by 9 bases, with 10 bases between the two germline ends. The CDR3 has 11 amino acids. Germline V gene data show CDR1 as MNHNY and CDR2 as SVGAGI (reference sequence). CDR3: CASTQGGEQFF. The DNA for the CDR3 is TGTGCCAGCACCCAAGGGGGTGAGCAGTTCTTC.